This TCR beta chain is drawn from a study of blood T cells in healthy people across ages. On the study more broadly: About one barcoded TCR beta cDNA was captured per two T cells.

The germline gives CDR1 SNHLY, CDR2 FYNNEI. Trimming removed 0 bases at V and 2 bases at J, with 18 bases between. The CDR3 covers 18 residues. In its sample, this clonotype was seen once. Staff drew approximately 9.1 milliliters of peripheral blood from each donor. Total RNA, at least 5.5 micrograms per sample, came from PBMCs. Using a J-beta primer mix together with a sample-barcoded 5' primer, a second PCR was run for about 6 to 12 cycles. A single record per CDR3 protein comes from TCRdb applying MiXCR to the 5' RACE reads. The sample records approximately 690,000 distinct CDR3 sequences, approximately 59% being singletons.

Specimen: blood. The rearrangement joins TRBV2 to TRBJ2-3; possibly TRBD1 or TRBD2 for D (6 bases each). The clonotype originates from a man aged 60-69 years in good health. CDR3 in amino acids: CASSEALRGGTTTDTQYF. CDR3 in DNA: TGTGCCAGCAGTGAAGCGCTTCGTGGGGGGACAACCACAGATACGCAGTATTTT.